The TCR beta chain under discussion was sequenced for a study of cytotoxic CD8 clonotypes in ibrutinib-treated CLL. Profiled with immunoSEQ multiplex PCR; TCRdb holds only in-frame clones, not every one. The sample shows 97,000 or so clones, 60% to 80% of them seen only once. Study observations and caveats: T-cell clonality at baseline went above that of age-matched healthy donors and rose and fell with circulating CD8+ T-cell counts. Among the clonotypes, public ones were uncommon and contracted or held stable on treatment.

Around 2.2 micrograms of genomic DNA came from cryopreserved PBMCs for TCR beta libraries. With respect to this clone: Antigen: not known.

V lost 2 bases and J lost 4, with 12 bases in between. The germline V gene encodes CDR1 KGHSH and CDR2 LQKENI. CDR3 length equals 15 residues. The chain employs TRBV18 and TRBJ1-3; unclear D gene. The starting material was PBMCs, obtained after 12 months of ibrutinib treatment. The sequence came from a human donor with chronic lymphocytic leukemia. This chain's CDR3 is CASSPNSGKGNTIYF. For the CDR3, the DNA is TGTGCCAGCTCACCAAATTCCGGAAAAGGAAACACCATATATTTT.